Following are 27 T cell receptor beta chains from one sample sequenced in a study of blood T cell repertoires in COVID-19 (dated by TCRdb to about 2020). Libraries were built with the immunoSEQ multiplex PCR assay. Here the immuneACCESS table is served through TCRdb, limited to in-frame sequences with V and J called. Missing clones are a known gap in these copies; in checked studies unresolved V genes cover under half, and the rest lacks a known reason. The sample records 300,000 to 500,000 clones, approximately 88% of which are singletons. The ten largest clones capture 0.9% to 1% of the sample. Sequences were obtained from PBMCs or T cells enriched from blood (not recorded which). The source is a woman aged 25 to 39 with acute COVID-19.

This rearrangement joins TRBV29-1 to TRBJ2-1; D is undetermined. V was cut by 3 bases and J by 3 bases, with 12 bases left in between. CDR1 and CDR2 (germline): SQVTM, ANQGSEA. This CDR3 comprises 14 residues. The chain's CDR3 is CSVDSGQVYNEQFF. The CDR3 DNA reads TGCAGCGTTGATAGTGGGCAGGTCTACAATGAGCAGTTCTTC.

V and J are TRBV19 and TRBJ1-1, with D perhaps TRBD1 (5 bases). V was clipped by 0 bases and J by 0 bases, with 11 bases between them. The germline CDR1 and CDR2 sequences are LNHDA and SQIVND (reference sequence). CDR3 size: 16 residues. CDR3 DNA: TGTGCCAGTAGTATAGATCGCGGCAGGGTGAACACTGAAGCTTTCTTT. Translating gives CASSIDRGRVNTEAFF.

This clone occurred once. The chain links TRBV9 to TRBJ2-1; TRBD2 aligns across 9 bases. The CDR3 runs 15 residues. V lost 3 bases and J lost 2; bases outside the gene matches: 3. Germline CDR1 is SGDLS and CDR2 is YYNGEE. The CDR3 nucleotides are TGTGCCAGCAGCGATGAGCGGGGGGCCTACAATGAGCAGTTCTTC. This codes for CASSDERGAYNEQFF.

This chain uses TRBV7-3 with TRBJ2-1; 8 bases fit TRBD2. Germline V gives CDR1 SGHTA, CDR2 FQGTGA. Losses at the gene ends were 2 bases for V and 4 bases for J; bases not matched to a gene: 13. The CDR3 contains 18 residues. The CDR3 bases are TGTGCCAGCAGCTTAGGTAATCCGGGGGGGCCGAGGTACAATGAGCAGTTCTTC. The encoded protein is CASSLGNPGGPRYNEQFF.

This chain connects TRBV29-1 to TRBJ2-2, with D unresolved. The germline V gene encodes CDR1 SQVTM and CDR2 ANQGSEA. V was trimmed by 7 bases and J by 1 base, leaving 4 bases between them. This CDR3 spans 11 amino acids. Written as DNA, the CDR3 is TGCAGCGCCGGGAACACCGGGGAGCTGTTTTTT. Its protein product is CSAGNTGELFF.

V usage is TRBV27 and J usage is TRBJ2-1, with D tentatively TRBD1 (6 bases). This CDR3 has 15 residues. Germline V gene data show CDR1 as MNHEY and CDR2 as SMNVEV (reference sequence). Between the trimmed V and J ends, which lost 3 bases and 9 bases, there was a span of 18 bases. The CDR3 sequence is CASSFTGSSNGEQFF. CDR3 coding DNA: TGTGCCAGCAGTTTTACAGGGTCCAGTAACGGTGAGCAGTTCTTC.

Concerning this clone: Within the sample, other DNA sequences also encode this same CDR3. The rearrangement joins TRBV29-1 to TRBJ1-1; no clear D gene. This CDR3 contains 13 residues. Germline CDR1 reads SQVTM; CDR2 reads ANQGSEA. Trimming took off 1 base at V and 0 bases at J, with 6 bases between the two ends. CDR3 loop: CSVEGRMNTEAFF. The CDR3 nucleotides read TGCAGCGTTGAAGGCAGAATGAACACTGAAGCTTTCTTT.

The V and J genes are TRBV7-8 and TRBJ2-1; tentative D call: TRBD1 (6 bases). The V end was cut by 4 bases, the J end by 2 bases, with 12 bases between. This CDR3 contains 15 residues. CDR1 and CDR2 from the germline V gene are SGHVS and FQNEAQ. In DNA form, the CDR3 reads TGTGCCAGCAGCTCAACCGGGACACCCTACAATGAGCAGTTCTTC. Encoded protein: CASSSTGTPYNEQFF.

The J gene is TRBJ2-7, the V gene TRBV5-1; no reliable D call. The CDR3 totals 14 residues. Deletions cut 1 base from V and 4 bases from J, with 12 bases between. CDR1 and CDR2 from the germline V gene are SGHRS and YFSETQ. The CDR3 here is CASSLQTPLYEQYF. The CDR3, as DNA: TGCGCCAGCAGCTTGCAAACTCCGCTTTACGAGCAGTACTTC. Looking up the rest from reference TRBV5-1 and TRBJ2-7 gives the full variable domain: KAGVTQTPRYLIKTRGQQVTLSCSPISGHRSVSWYQQTPGQGLQFLFEYFSETQRNKGNFPGRFSGRQFSNSRSEMNVSTLELGDSALYLCASSLQTPLYEQYFGPGTRLTVT.

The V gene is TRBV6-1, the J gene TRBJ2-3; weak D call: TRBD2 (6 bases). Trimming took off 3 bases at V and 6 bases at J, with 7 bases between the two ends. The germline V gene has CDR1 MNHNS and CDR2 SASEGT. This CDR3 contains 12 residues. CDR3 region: CASSDAGDTQYF. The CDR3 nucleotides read TGTGCCAGCAGTGATGCGGGGGATACGCAGTATTTT.

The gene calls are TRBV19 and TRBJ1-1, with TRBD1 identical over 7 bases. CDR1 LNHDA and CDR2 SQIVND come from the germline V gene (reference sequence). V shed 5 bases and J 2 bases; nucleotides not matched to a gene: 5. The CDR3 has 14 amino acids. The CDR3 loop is CASSPGGANTEAFF. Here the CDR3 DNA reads TGTGCCAGTAGTCCAGGGGGAGCCAACACTGAAGCTTTCTTT.

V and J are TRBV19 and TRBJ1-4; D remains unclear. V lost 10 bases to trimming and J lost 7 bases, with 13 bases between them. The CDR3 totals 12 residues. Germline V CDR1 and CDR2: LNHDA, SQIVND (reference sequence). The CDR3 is CATKSAGEKLFF. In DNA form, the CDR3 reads TGTGCCACCAAGTCGGCGGGTGAAAAACTGTTTTTT. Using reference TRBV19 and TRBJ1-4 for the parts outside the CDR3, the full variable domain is DGGITQSPKYLFRKEGQNVTLSCEQNLNHDAMYWYRQDPGQGLRLIYYSQIVNDFQKGDIAEGYSVSREKKESFPLTVTSAQKNPTAFYLCATKSAGEKLFFGSGTQLSVL.

The CDR3 bases are TGTGCCAGCAGCGAGGGGGTAGGTGCCTATAATTCACCCCTCCACTTT. It translates to CASSEGVGAYNSPLHF. The rearrangement uses TRBV5-6 and TRBJ1-6, with a possible D match to TRBD1 (6 bases). V lost 4 bases, J lost 2 bases, and 13 bases lay in between. The CDR3 spans 16 residues. The germline V gene encodes CDR1 SGHDT and CDR2 YYEEEE. The complete variable domain, with remaining parts taken from reference TRBV5-6 and TRBJ1-6, reads DAGVTQSPTHLIKTRGQQVTLRCSPKSGHDTVSWYQQALGQGPQFIFQYYEEEERQRGNFPDRFSGHQFPNYSSELNVNALLLGDSALYLCASSEGVGAYNSPLHFGNGTRLTVT.

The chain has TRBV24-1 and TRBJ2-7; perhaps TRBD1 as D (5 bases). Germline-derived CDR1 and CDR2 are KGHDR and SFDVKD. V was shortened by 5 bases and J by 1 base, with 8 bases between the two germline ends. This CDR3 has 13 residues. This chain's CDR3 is CATSAAGSYEQYF. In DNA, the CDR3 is TGTGCCACCAGTGCTGCAGGGTCCTACGAGCAGTACTTC.

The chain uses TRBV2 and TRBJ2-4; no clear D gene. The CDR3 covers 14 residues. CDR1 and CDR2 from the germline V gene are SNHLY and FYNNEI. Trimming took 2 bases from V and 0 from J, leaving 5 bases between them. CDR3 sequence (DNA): TGTGCCAGCAGTGAACAACTAGCCAAAAACATTCAGTACTTC. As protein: CASSEQLAKNIQYF.

The CDR3 protein is CASSPMASGSYNEQFF. Here the CDR3 DNA reads TGTGCCAGCTCACCAATGGCTAGCGGATCCTACAATGAGCAGTTCTTC. The chain has TRBV18 and TRBJ2-1; 7 nucleotides agree with TRBD2. Germline CDR1 and CDR2: KGHSH and LQKENI. J lost 1 base, V lost 2 bases, and 5 bases had no gene match. This CDR3 has 16 amino acids.

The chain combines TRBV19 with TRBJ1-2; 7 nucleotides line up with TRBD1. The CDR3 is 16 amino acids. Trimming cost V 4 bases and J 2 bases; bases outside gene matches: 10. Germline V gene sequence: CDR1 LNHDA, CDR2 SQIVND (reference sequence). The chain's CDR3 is CASSTESQGRNYGYTF. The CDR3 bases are TGTGCCAGTAGTACAGAATCACAGGGGAGGAACTATGGCTACACCTTC.

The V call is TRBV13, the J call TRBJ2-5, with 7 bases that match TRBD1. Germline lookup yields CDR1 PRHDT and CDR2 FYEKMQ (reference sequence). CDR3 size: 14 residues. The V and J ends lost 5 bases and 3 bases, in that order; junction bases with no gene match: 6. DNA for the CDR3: TGTGCCAGCAGCAGCGACGGGACAGAAGAGACCCAGTACTTC. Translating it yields CASSSDGTEETQYF.

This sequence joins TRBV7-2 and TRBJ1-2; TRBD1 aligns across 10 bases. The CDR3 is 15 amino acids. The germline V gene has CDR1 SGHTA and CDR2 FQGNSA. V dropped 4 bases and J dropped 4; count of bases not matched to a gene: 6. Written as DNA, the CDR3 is TGTGCCAGCAGCTCGACAGGGGGCAGTGGCTATGGCTACACCTTC. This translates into CASSSTGGSGYGYTF.

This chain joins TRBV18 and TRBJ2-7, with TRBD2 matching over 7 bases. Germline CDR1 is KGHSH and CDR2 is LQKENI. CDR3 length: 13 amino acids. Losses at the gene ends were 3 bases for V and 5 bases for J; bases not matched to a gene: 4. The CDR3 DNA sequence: TGTGCCAGCTCACCGCGGGGGTCCCACGAGCAGTACTTC. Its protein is CASSPRGSHEQYF.

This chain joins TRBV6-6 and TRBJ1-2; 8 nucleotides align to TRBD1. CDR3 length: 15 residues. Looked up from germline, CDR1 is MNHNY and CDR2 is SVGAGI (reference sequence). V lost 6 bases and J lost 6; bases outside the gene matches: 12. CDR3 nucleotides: TGTGCCAGCAGAGGGGGTGACAGGGGATGGAATGGCTACACCTTC. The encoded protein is CASRGGDRGWNGYTF.

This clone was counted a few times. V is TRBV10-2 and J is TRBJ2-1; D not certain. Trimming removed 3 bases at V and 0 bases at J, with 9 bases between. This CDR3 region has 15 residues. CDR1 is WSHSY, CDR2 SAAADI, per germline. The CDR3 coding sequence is TGCGCCAGCAGTGATGGCACCAGCTCCTACAATGAGCAGTTCTTC. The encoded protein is CASSDGTSSYNEQFF.

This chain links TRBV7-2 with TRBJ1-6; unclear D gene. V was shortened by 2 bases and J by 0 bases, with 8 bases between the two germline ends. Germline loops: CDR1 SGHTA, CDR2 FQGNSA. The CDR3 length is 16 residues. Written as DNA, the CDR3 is TGTGCCAGCAGCTTAATGGAGAGCTCCTATAATTCACCCCTCCACTTT. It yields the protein CASSLMESSYNSPLHF.

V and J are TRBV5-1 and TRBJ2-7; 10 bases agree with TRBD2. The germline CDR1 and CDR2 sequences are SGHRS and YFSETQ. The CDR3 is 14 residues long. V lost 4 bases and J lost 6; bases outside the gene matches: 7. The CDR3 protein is CASSVIAGGPEQYF. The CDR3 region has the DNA TGCGCCAGCAGCGTTATAGCGGGGGGCCCCGAGCAGTACTTC.

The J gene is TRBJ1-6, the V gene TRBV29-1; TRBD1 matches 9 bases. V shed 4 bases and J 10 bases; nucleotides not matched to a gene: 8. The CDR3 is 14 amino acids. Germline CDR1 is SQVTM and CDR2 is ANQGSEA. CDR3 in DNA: TGCAGCGTTGCCGTCGACAGGGGGAACTCACCCCTCCACTTT. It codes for CSVAVDRGNSPLHF. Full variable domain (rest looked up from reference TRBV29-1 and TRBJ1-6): SAVISQKPSRDICQRGTSLTIQCQVDSQVTMMFWYRQQPGQSLTLIATANQGSEATYESGFVIDKFPISRPNLTFSTLTVSNMSPEDSSIYLCSVAVDRGNSPLHFGNGTRLTVT.

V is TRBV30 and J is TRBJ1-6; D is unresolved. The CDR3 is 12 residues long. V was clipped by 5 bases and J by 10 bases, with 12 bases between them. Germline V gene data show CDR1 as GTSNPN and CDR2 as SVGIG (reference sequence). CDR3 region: CAWGGERSPLHF. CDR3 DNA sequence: TGTGCCTGGGGCGGGGAAAGGTCACCCCTCCACTTT.

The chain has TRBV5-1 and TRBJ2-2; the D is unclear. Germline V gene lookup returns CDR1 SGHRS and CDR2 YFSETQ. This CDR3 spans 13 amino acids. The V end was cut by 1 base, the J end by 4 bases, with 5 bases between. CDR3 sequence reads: CASSLISTGELFF. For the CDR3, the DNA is TGCGCCAGCAGCTTGATCTCCACCGGGGAGCTGTTTTTT.